These 8 T cell receptor beta chains were sequenced from one sample in a study of shared clonotypes between healthy human individuals. Sequenced by immunoSEQ multiplex PCR; TCRdb stores in-frame clones only, minus some. Of 500,000 to 550,000 clones listed, roughly 95% are singletons. The sample taken for sequencing was naive CD4+ T cells sorted from blood. Noted subset: CD45RA+ positively selected. The receptor set was obtained from a woman in her 30s in good health.

This chain uses TRBV10-3 with TRBJ1-5; no reliable D call. The CDR3 loop spans 13 amino acids. V was trimmed by 4 bases and J by 6 bases, leaving 10 bases between them. Looked up from germline, CDR1 is ENHRY and CDR2 is SYGVKD. The CDR3 DNA is TGTGCCATCAGTGTCCAGGATGGTCAGCCCCAGCATTTT. This gives the protein CAISVQDGQPQHF.

The chain joins TRBV28 to TRBJ1-2, with D uncertain. The germline CDR1 and CDR2 sequences are MDHEN and SYDVKM. Trimming left V 3 bases short and J 8 bases short, with 19 bases between. CDR3 length equals 15 residues. CDR3 amino acids: CASSFLLGATRGYTF. CDR3 nucleotides: TGTGCCAGCAGTTTTCTACTGGGAGCTACGCGCGGCTACACCTTC.

This clone has just a few counts. The V and J genes are TRBV15 and TRBJ2-7; possible D gene TRBD2, 6 bases. The CDR3 is 16 residues long. The germline gives CDR1 LNHNV, CDR2 YYDKDF (reference sequence). V lost 0 bases and J 1 base, leaving 13 bases between the germline ends. The CDR3 sequence: CATSRDFGSASYEQYF. The CDR3 coding sequence is TGTGCCACCAGCAGAGATTTCGGGAGTGCTTCCTACGAGCAGTACTTC.

The chain links TRBV7-6 to TRBJ2-1, with unresolved D. The CDR3 extends over 11 amino acids. Germline V CDR1 and CDR2: SGHVS, FNYEAQ. With 6 bases removed from V and 9 bases from J, the gap between germline ends came to 9 bases. The CDR3 loop is CASRGGTEQFF. As DNA, the CDR3 is TGTGCCAGCAGGGGCGGTACTGAGCAGTTCTTC.

The genes are TRBV6-5 and TRBJ1-4, with D maybe TRBD1 (5 bases). Trimming removed 3 bases at V and 7 bases at J, with 9 bases between. Germline assignment: CDR1 MNHEY and CDR2 SVGAGI. The CDR3 totals 13 residues. The CDR3 DNA reads TGTGCCAGCAGTTATCGGCAGGGTGAAAAACTGTTTTTT. This sequence encodes CASSYRQGEKLFF.

The rearrangement joins TRBV7-2 to TRBJ2-7, with D uncertain. V shed 2 bases and J shed 1 base, with 12 bases lying between them. The length of the CDR3 is 15 residues. The germline V gene has CDR1 SGHTA and CDR2 FQGNSA. In DNA form, the CDR3 reads TGTGCCAGCAGCTTACAACTCCAGGAATCCTACGAGCAGTACTTC. This sequence encodes CASSLQLQESYEQYF.

The V gene is TRBV18, the J gene TRBJ2-7; 10 bases match TRBD2. Per the germline V gene, CDR1 is KGHSH and CDR2 is LQKENI. V shed 2 bases and J 5 bases; nucleotides not matched to a gene: 6. The CDR3 length is 15 residues. CDR3 in amino acids: CASSPGVAGGHEQYF. CDR3 sequence (DNA): TGTGCCAGCTCACCAGGGGTAGCGGGAGGCCACGAGCAGTACTTC.

This clone was seen more than once but under ten times. The chain has TRBV5-5 and TRBJ1-2; D is ambiguous. This CDR3 comprises 14 residues. Germline V gene data show CDR1 as SGHKS and CDR2 as YYEKEE (reference sequence). Trimming removed 1 base at V and 5 bases at J, with 12 bases between. CDR3 in DNA: TGTGCCAGCAGCTTGCTCCCCGAGACTTATGGCTACACCTTC. The encoded protein is CASSLLPETYGYTF.